The 4 T cell receptor beta chains below all came from one sample that was sequenced in a study of shared clonotypes between healthy human individuals. The data were produced by immunoSEQ multiplex PCR, yet TCRdb's version contains in-frame clones alone and is incomplete. This repertoire shows roughly 490,000 clones, over 60% found once; its top ten account for 13%. Sequenced material: PBMCs. Receptor source: a woman aged 40-49 years in good health. Some clones in this sample may be carry-over from other donors' samples.

This clone has only one observation. It is likely a read error: a sequence one base away is far more abundant. V usage is TRBV30 and J usage is TRBJ1-2, with D unresolved. The CDR3 contains 13 residues. Germline V lookup: CDR1 GTSNPN, CDR2 SVGIG (reference sequence). The CDR3 DNA sequence: TGTGCCTGGACCAAGGGTGGCGACTATGGCTACGCCTTC. Translated, it gives CAWTKGGDYGYAF. The full variable domain, rest sourced from reference TRBV30 and TRBJ1-2, is SQTIHQWPATLVQPVGSPLSLECTVEGTSNPNLYWYRQAAGRGLQLLFYSVGIGQISSEVPQNLSASRPQDRQFILSSKKLLLSDSGFYLCAWTKGGDYGYAFGSGTRLTVV.

The V call is TRBV27, the J call TRBJ1-2; TRBD1 might be the D (6 bases). Between the trimmed V and J ends, which lost 4 bases and 5 bases, there was a span of 14 bases. This CDR3 comprises 14 residues. Germline loops: CDR1 MNHEY, CDR2 SMNVEV (reference sequence). CDR3 sequence (DNA): TGTGCCAGCAGTTATGCGACAGGAGAGTATGGCTACACCTTC. Its protein is CASSYATGEYGYTF.

The chain has TRBV4-1 and TRBJ1-2; D might be TRBD1 (6 bases). The CDR3 covers 15 residues. CDR1 is MGHRA, CDR2 YSYEKL, per germline. The germline V and J ends were trimmed by 0 bases and 4 bases, with 12 bases remaining between them. The CDR3 DNA reads as TGCGCCAGCAGCCAAGATGAGGGGGTTGGCTATGGCTACACCTTC. Protein: CASSQDEGVGYGYTF.

The genes are TRBV27 and TRBJ1-1; D is ambiguous. V lost 2 bases to trimming and J lost 6 bases, with 19 bases between them. The CDR3 totals 16 residues. Germline V lookup: CDR1 MNHEY, CDR2 SMNVEV (reference sequence). The CDR3 DNA follows: TGTGCCAGCAGTTTAGGGTTTAAGTTAAAGGCCCCTGAAGCTTTCTTT. Protein sequence: CASSLGFKLKAPEAFF.